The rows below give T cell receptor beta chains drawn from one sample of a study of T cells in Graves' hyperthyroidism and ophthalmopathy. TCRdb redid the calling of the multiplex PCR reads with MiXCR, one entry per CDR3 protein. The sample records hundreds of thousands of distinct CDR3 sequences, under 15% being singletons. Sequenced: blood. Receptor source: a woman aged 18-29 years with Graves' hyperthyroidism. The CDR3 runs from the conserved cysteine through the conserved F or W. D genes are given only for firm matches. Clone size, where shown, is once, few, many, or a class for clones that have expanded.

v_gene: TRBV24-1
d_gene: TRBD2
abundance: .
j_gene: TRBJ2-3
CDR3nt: TGTGCCACCAGTGAATGGACTAGCGGGGGGGTGGGGACAGATACGCAGTATTTT
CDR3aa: CATSEWTSGGVGTDTQYF

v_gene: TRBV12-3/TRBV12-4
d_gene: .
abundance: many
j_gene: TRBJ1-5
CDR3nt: TGTGCCAGCAGTTTCTCGGTCAGGCCCCAGCATTTT
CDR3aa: CASSFSVRPQHF

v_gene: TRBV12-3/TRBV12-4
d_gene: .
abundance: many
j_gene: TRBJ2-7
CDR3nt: TGTGCCAGCAGTCAGTACGGGCAGCCGGGCGAGCAGTACTTC
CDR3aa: CASSQYGQPGEQYF

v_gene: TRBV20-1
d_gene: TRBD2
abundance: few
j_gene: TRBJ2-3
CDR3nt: TGCAGTGCCCCGACTAGCGGGAGAGGCGATACGCAGTATTTT
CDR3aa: CSAPTSGRGDTQYF

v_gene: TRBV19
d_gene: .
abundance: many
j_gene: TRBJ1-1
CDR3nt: TGTGCCAGTAGTATCCAGGTGATGAACACTGAAGCTTTCTTT
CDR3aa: CASSIQVMNTEAFF

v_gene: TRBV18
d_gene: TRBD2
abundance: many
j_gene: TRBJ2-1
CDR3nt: TGTGCCAGCTCACTGCTGACTAGCGCCTACAATGAGCAGTTCTTC
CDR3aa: CASSLLTSAYNEQFF

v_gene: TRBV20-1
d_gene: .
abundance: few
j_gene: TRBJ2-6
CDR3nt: TGCAGTGCTACCCACCTTGGGGCCAACGTCCTGACTTTC
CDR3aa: CSATHLGANVLTF

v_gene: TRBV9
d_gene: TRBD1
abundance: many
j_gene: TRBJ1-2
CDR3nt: TGTGCCAGCAGCGTAGTAGGACAGGCTAACTATGGCTACACCTTC
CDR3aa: CASSVVGQANYGYTF

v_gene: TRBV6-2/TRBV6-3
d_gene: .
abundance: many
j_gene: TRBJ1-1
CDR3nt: TGTGCCAGCAGTAATGTAGGGGTGAACACTGAAGCTTTCTTT
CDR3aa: CASSNVGVNTEAFF

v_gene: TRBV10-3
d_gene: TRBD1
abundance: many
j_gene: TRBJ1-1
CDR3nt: TGTGCCATCAGGGAACCGGGACAGGGGAACGATGAAGCTTTCTTT
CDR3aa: CAIREPGQGNDEAFF

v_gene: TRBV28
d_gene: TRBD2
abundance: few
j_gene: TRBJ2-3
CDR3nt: TGTGCCAGCAATTTAGGACTAGCGGGAGGCCGATCCACAGATACGCAGTATTTT
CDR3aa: CASNLGLAGGRSTDTQYF

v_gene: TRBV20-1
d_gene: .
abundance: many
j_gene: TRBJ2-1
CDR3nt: TGCAGTGCCGCCTCGGGCAATGAGCAGTTCTTC
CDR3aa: CSAASGNEQFF

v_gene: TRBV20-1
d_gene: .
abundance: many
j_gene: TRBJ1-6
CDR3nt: TGCAGTGCTAGAGGGAGTGGCAGGGGAGGACAAAATTCACCCCTCCACTTT
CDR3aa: CSARGSGRGGQNSPLHF

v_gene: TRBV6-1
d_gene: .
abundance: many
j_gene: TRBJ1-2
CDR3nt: TGTGCCAGCAGCCTACCCCCGACAGCAAACTATGGCTACACCTTC
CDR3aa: CASSLPPTANYGYTF

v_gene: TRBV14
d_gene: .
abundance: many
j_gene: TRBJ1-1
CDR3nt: TGTGCCAGCAGCCAAGAGAGAGTTACCCCGTATAATACTGAAGCTTTCTTT
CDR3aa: CASSQERVTPYNTEAFF

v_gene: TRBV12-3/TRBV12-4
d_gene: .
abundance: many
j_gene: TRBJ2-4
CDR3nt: TGTGCCAGCAGTTTGGAGGCGGTAGCCAAAAACATTCAGTACTTC
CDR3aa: CASSLEAVAKNIQYF

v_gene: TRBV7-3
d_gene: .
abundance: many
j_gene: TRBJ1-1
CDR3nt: TGTGCCAGCAGCCGGGACGGAGATGAAGCTTTCTTT
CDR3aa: CASSRDGDEAFF